Ten or more counts support the clone carrying this TCR beta chain. Germline assignment: CDR1 MDHEN and CDR2 SYDVKM. The length of the CDR3 is 16 residues. With 6 bases clipped from V and 3 bases from J, the junction kept 12 bases outside the gene matches. This sample stems from a study of low-dose radiotherapy and immunotherapy resistance in tumors. Study in general: A daily 300 mg dose of oral aspirin was taken by patients for four cycles from cycle 1 day 1.

Time point indicated: before trial treatment. Alpha- and beta-chain coverage of first-strand cDNA came from TRAV- and TRBV-specific primers. With a constant-region primer and a V-primer adapter, TCRs were subjected to 20 to 25 PCR cycles of amplification. TCRdb passed the reads through MiXCR, listing each CDR3 protein once. The sample holds around 68,000 distinct CDR3 sequences, 26% seen once. V usage is TRBV28 and J usage is TRBJ2-3, with 7 bases lining up with TRBD1. This TCR was recovered from a male donor with rectosigmoid adenocarcinoma. The input for sequencing was PBMCs, taken before treatment. The CDR3 protein is CASSTPGQRATDTQYF. In nucleotides, the CDR3 is TGTGCCAGCAGCACCCCGGGACAGCGTGCGACAGATACGCAGTATTTT. Filled out from reference TRBV28 and TRBJ2-3, the complete variable domain reads DVKVTQSSRYLVKRTGEKVFLECVQDMDHENMFWYRQDPGLGLRLIYFSYDVKMKEKGDIPEGYSVSREKKERFSLILESASTNQTSMYLCASSTPGQRATDTQYFGPGTRLTVL.